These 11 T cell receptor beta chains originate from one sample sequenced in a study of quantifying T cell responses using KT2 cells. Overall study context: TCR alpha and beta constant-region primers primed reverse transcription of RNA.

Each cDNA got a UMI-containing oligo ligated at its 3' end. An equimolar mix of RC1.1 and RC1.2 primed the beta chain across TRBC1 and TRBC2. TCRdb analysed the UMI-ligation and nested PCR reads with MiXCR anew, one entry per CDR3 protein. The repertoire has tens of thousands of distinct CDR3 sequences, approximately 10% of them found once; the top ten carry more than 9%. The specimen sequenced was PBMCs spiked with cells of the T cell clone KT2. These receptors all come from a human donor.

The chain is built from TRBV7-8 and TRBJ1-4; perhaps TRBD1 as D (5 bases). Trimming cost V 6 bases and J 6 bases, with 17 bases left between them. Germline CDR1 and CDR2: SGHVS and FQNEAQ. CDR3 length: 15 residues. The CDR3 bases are TGTGCCAGCAGTCAACGGACAAGAGGGGATGAAAAACTGTTTTTT. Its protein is CASSQRTRGDEKLFF.

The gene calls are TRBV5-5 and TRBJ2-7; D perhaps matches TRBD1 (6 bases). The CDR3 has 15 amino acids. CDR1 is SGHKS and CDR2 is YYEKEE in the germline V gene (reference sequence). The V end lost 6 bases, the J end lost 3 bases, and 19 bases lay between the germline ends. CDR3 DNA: TGTGCCAGCACCCTCTCCGGGACGGACAGCTACGAGCAGTACTTC. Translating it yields CASTLSGTDSYEQYF.

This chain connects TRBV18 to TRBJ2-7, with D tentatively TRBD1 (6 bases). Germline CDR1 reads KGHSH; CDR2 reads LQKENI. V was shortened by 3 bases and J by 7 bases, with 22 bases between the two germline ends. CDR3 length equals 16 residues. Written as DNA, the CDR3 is TGTGCCAGCTCACCGACACTGGACAGCGACCGTGGTGAGCAGTACTTC. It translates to CASSPTLDSDRGEQYF.

The CDR3 DNA is TGCAGTGCTAGCCGATATAATGAGCAGTTCTTC. Protein: CSASRYNEQFF. The chain links TRBV20-1 to TRBJ2-1; D is uncertain. With 3 bases removed from V and 7 bases from J, the gap between germline ends came to 7 bases. The CDR3 runs 11 residues. CDR1 and CDR2 from the germline V gene are DFQATT and SNEGSKA (reference sequence).

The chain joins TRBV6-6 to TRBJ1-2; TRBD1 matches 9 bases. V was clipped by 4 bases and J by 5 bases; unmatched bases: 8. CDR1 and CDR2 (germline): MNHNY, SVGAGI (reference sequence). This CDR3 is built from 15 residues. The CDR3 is CASSSGTGRLYGYTF. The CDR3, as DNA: TGTGCCAGCAGTTCCGGGACAGGGAGGTTATATGGCTACACCTTC.

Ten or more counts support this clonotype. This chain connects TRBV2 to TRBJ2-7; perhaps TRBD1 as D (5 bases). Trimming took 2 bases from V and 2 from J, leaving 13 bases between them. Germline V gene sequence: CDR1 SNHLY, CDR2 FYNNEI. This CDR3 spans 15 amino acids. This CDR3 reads CASSENPGKTYEQYF. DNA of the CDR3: TGTGCCAGCAGTGAAAATCCAGGGAAAACCTACGAGCAGTACTTC.

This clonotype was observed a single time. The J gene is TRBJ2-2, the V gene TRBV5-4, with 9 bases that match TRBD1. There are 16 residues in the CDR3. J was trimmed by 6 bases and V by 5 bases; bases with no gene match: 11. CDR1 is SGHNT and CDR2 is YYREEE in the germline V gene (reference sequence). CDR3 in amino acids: CASSYPGQGIAGELFF. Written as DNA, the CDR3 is TGTGCCAGCAGTTACCCGGGACAGGGTATAGCCGGGGAGCTGTTTTTT.

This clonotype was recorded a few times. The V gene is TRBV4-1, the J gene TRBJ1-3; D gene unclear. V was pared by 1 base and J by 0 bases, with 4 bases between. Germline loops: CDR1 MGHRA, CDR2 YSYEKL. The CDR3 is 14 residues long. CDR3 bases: TGCGCCAGCAGCCAAGGAGCCTCTGGAAACACCATATATTTT. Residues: CASSQGASGNTIYF.

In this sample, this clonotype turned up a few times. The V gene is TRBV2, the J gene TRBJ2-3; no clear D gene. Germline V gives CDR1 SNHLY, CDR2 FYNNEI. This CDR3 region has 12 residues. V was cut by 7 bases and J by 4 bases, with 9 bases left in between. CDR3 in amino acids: CASIRASDTQYF. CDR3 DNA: TGTGCCAGCATACGAGCATCAGATACGCAGTATTTT.

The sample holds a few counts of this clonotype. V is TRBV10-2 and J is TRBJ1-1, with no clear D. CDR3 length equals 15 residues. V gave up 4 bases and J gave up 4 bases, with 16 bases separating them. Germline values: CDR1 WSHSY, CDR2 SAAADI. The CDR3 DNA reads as TGCGCCAGCAGTGCCCATACCCGCGGGAGCACTGAAGCTTTCTTT. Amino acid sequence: CASSAHTRGSTEAFF.

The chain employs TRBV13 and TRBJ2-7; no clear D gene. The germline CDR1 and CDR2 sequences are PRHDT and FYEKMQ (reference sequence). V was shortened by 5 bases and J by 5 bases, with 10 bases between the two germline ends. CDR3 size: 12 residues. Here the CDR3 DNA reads TGTGCCAGCAGCCCAAAAGGAAACGAGCAGTACTTC. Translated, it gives CASSPKGNEQYF.